This TCR beta chain was sequenced during a study of beta chain features in type 1 diabetes. Study in general: The samples had roughly 100,000,000 sorted cells examined in all. Study outcomes and limitations: Lower insertion and higher deletion counts appeared at VDJ junctions in type 1 diabetes patients. There was a moderate but significant shortening of TCRB CDR3s in all four CD4+ subsets of Type 1 diabetes patients.

Markers CD45RO/CCR7/CD25/CD127/CD95/CD27 served to sort CD4+ naive, central memory, regulatory and stem cell-like memory cells. The sequenced template was cDNA made from the entire isolated RNA. This table comes from immunoSEQ multiplex PCR, and its TCRdb copy is limited to in-frame clones, with some not included. The sample holds about 740,000 clones, around an eighth seen once. CDR3 length: 13 amino acids. The V end lost 3 bases, the J end lost 4 bases, and 9 bases lay between the germline ends. CDR1 is KGHSH, CDR2 LQKENI, per germline. As to this clone: Its antigen is not known. The same CDR3 is also encoded by other DNA sequences in this sample.

The chain couples TRBV18 to TRBJ2-5; no reliable D call. The origin of this receptor is a man younger than 35 with type 1 diabetes. The sequenced sample was naive CD4+ T cells from blood. The CDR3 reads CASSPREGETQYF. CDR3 bases: TGTGCCAGCTCACCCCGAGAAGGAGAGACCCAGTACTTC.